The 26 T cell receptor beta chains listed next were all sequenced from one sample in a study of cytomegalovirus exposure and HLA in healthy donors. The table came from immunoSEQ multiplex PCR; TCRdb's copy has only in-frame clones and leaves some out. This sample has approximately 300,000 clones, with 75% to 90% found just once. The sequenced sample consisted of PBMCs. These TCRs come from a woman aged 18-29 years in good health and CMV-seronegative.

The CDR3 DNA follows: TGCGCCAGCAGCCGCGCTACAGGGGGGTACAATGAGCAGTTCTTC. This gives the protein CASSRATGGYNEQFF. This sequence joins TRBV5-1 and TRBJ2-1; 8 positions agree with TRBD1. After removal of 4 bases from V and 4 bases from J, the junction contained 7 bases not matched to a gene. This CDR3 contains 15 residues. In germline, CDR1 is SGHRS, CDR2 YFSETQ.

This rearrangement joins TRBV29-1 to TRBJ2-5; D may be TRBD1 (5 bases). CDR3 length: 13 residues. Germline CDR1 and CDR2: SQVTM and ANQGSEA. Trimming shortened V by 4 bases and J by 0 bases, and 9 bases separated the two germline ends. CDR3 sequence reads: CSVVGADQETQYF. In nucleotides, the CDR3 is TGCAGCGTTGTAGGGGCGGACCAAGAGACCCAGTACTTC.

The chain recombines TRBV28 with TRBJ2-1; 13 bases agree with TRBD2. V lost 5 bases to trimming and J lost 8 bases; unmatched junction nucleotides: 9. The CDR3 covers 16 residues. Germline CDR1 and CDR2: MDHEN and SYDVKM. CDR3 loop: CASSTSGTSGKYEQFF. The CDR3 nucleotides read TGTGCCAGCAGTACTTCCGGGACTAGCGGGAAGTATGAGCAGTTCTTC.

The chain links TRBV9 to TRBJ1-1; D is unclear. The CDR3 is 17 residues long. Germline values: CDR1 SGDLS, CDR2 YYNGEE. V lost 4 bases and J 0 bases, leaving 19 bases between the germline ends. The CDR3 loop reads CASSPRRGSPVNTEAFF. The CDR3 nucleotides are TGTGCCAGCAGCCCGAGACGAGGGTCCCCCGTGAACACTGAAGCTTTCTTT.

J is TRBJ2-7 and V is TRBV5-6; the D is unclear. From germline, CDR1 is SGHDT and CDR2 YYEEEE. This CDR3 is 11 amino acids long. Trimming removed 4 bases from V and 3 bases from J, with 5 bases in between. The CDR3 nucleotides read TGTGCCAGCAGCGCGAACTACGAGCAGTACTTC. This encodes CASSANYEQYF.

This chain's CDR3 is CASSVASGFGYTF. CDR3 sequence (DNA): TGTGCCAGCAGCGTAGCTTCAGGGTTTGGCTACACCTTC. The J gene is TRBJ1-2, the V gene TRBV9; maybe TRBD1 (5 bases). The CDR3 loop spans 13 amino acids. Trimming shortened V by 0 bases and J by 7 bases, and 10 bases separated the two germline ends. The V gene's germline CDR1 is SGDLS and CDR2 YYNGEE.

The V gene is TRBV2, the J gene TRBJ1-1; D possibly corresponds to TRBD1 (5 bases). This CDR3 has 15 residues. Germline CDR1 is SNHLY and CDR2 is FYNNEI. V dropped 0 bases and J dropped 1 base, with 9 bases sitting between them. The CDR3 region is CASSEASGGNTEAFF. DNA of the CDR3: TGTGCCAGCAGTGAAGCATCGGGGGGGAACACTGAAGCTTTCTTT.

A word on this clone: The same CDR3 can be traced to other DNA sequences in this sample. The rearrangement links TRBV5-1 to TRBJ1-2; perhaps TRBD1 as D (6 bases). The length of the CDR3 is 14 residues. V dropped 0 bases and J dropped 4 bases, with 10 bases sitting between them. Germline V gene lookup returns CDR1 SGHRS and CDR2 YFSETQ. CDR3 nucleotide sequence: TGCGCCAGCAGCTTGGGGCAGGGGAGCTATGGCTACACCTTC. It yields the protein CASSLGQGSYGYTF.

This chain joins TRBV5-1 and TRBJ2-3, with 9 bases fitting TRBD2. Trimming removed 5 bases from V and 4 bases from J; junction bases left unmatched: 8. CDR1 is SGHRS and CDR2 is YFSETQ in the germline V gene. The CDR3 runs 15 residues. DNA of the CDR3: TGCGCCAGCAGTTATAGCGGGAGTGGGGCAGATACGCAGTATTTT. This encodes CASSYSGSGADTQYF.

The chain is built from TRBV5-6 and TRBJ2-7; the D gene is possibly TRBD1 (5 bases). Between the trimmed V and J ends, which lost 0 bases and 0 bases, there was a span of 10 bases. This CDR3 contains 15 residues. Germline V gene data show CDR1 as SGHDT and CDR2 as YYEEEE. The CDR3 reads CASSLGTLNSYEQYF. In DNA form, the CDR3 reads TGTGCCAGCAGCTTGGGGACACTAAACTCCTACGAGCAGTACTTC.

This clone was seen once. The chain couples TRBV30 to TRBJ2-7, with unresolved D. CDR3 length equals 16 residues. Germline V gene data show CDR1 as GTSNPN and CDR2 as SVGIG (reference sequence). Between the trimmed V and J ends, which lost 0 bases and 1 base, there was a span of 16 bases. In nucleotides, the CDR3 is TGTGCCTGGAGTGTAGATGATAGAAAGTCGTCCTACGAGCAGTACTTC. It codes for CAWSVDDRKSSYEQYF.

CDR3 DNA sequence: TGTGCCAGCAGCTTGGGCCTAGCGGGGTTCCAAGAGACCCAGTACTTC. Translated, it gives CASSLGLAGFQETQYF. This chain uses TRBV7-2 with TRBJ2-5; 9 nucleotides match TRBD2. The germline V gene has CDR1 SGHTA and CDR2 FQGNSA. V was pared by 3 bases and J by 1 base, with 6 bases of the junction left unmatched. CDR3 length equals 16 residues.

This clone was seen only once. The rearrangement uses TRBV6-5 and TRBJ1-4, with D possibly matching TRBD1 (6 bases). Germline V gives CDR1 MNHEY, CDR2 SVGAGI. The germline V and J ends were trimmed by 5 bases and 3 bases, with 13 bases remaining between them. The CDR3 extends over 15 amino acids. The CDR3 is CASSPQGWANEKLFF. The CDR3 DNA follows: TGTGCCAGCAGTCCCCAGGGGTGGGCTAATGAAAAACTGTTTTTT.

The V gene is TRBV9, the J gene TRBJ2-7; TRBD2 matches at 9 bases. The J segment lost 4 bases and the V segment lost 5 bases, leaving 7 bases of the junction unmatched. The CDR3 is 14 amino acids. CDR1 and CDR2 (germline): SGDLS, YYNGEE. In DNA, the CDR3 is TGTGCCAGCAGTGCGGGCGGGAGGGCTTACGAGCAGTACTTC. Amino acids: CASSAGGRAYEQYF.

The rearrangement joins TRBV5-4 to TRBJ2-7; 11 bases match TRBD1. The V gene's germline CDR1 is SGHNT and CDR2 YYREEE (reference sequence). V shed 7 bases and J 6 bases; nucleotides not matched to a gene: 3. This CDR3 region has 12 residues. CDR3 sequence (DNA): TGTGCCAGCCATGGACAGGGGGCCGAGCAGTACTTC. It yields the protein CASHGQGAEQYF.

This sequence joins TRBV7-9 and TRBJ2-5; D is perhaps TRBD1 (6 bases). Germline CDR1 reads SEHNR; CDR2 reads FQNEAQ (reference sequence). V lost 1 base, J lost 1 base, and 16 bases lay in between. The CDR3 has 17 residues. CDR3 loop: CASSLGPLTGFQETQYF. CDR3 DNA: TGTGCCAGCAGCTTAGGCCCTTTAACAGGGTTCCAAGAGACCCAGTACTTC.

The rearrangement uses TRBV18 and TRBJ2-1; TRBD1 matches 8 bases. The CDR3 is 18 amino acids. V lost 5 bases, J lost 0 bases, and 12 bases stayed unmatched. CDR1 and CDR2 from the germline V gene are KGHSH and LQKENI. The CDR3 DNA follows: TGTGCCAGCTCAGCCCGGGACAGGCTTGAGGCCTCCTACAATGAGCAGTTCTTC. As protein: CASSARDRLEASYNEQFF.

The chain employs TRBV5-1 and TRBJ1-2; 9 bases map to TRBD1. The CDR3 contains 14 residues. V shed 5 bases, J shed 6 bases, and the junction held 8 bases outside the gene matches. Germline-derived CDR1 and CDR2 are SGHRS and YFSETQ. The CDR3, as DNA: TGCGCCAGCAGAATCGAACAGGGGGCGGATGGCTACACCTTC. Its translation is CASRIEQGADGYTF.

In its sample, this clone was seen a few times. The chain has TRBV5-4 and TRBJ2-3, with a possible D match to TRBD1 (5 bases). V was pared by 1 base and J by 7 bases, with 7 bases between. CDR1 and CDR2 from the germline V gene are SGHNT and YYREEE (reference sequence). The CDR3 runs to 12 residues. The CDR3 DNA sequence: TGTGCCAGCAGCTTGCCAGGGAATACGCAGTATTTT. This encodes CASSLPGNTQYF.

The chain employs TRBV4-3 and TRBJ2-2; D not resolved. The CDR3 spans 14 residues. Germline CDR1 and CDR2: LGHNA and YSLEER. The V and J ends lost 4 bases and 1 base respectively, with 7 bases between them. The CDR3, as DNA: TGCGCCAGCAGCCTCGGGTTGAACACCGGGGAGCTGTTTTTT. Translating it yields CASSLGLNTGELFF.

This chain links TRBV7-3 with TRBJ2-1, with 7 bases matching TRBD1. The CDR3 contains 15 residues. Trimming cost V 1 base and J 2 bases; bases outside gene matches: 2. Germline V gene sequence: CDR1 SGHTA, CDR2 FQGTGA. As DNA, the CDR3 is TGTGCCAGCAGCTTAAAACAGGGGCCCTACAATGAGCAGTTCTTC. This gives the protein CASSLKQGPYNEQFF. Full variable domain (rest looked up from reference TRBV7-3 and TRBJ2-1): GAGVSQTPSNKVTEKGKYVELRCDPISGHTALYWYRQSLGQGPEFLIYFQGTGAADDSGLPNDRFFAVRPEGSVSTLKIQRTERGDSAVYLCASSLKQGPYNEQFFGPGTRLTVL.

The chain recombines TRBV7-3 with TRBJ2-5, with TRBD1 identical over 9 bases. Germline V gene data show CDR1 as SGHTA and CDR2 as FQGTGA. This CDR3 contains 16 residues. V was pared by 2 bases and J by 2 bases, with 6 bases of the junction left unmatched. The DNA of the CDR3 is TGTGCCAGCAGCTTACTCGGACAGGGGAATCAAGAGACCCAGTACTTC. Translated, it gives CASSLLGQGNQETQYF.

The chain has TRBV10-3 and TRBJ2-5; 7 bases fit TRBD2. Per germline, CDR1 ENHRY and CDR2 SYGVKD. With 4 bases clipped from V and 0 bases from J, the junction kept 2 bases outside the gene matches. CDR3 length equals 14 residues. The CDR3 DNA reads as TGTGCCATCAGTGGTACTAGCGACCAAGAGACCCAGTACTTC. The encoded protein is CAISGTSDQETQYF.

The genes are TRBV9 and TRBJ2-3; no reliable D call. Germline-derived CDR1 and CDR2 are SGDLS and YYNGEE. The CDR3 has 12 residues. The V and J ends lost 6 bases and 3 bases respectively, with 8 bases between them. The CDR3 DNA sequence: TGTGCCAGCACCGGAGATACAGATACGCAGTATTTT. This sequence encodes CASTGDTDTQYF.

This clone was seen once. The chain uses TRBV19 and TRBJ2-7; 7 nucleotides match TRBD1. The CDR3 extends over 14 amino acids. V lost 3 bases, J lost 5 bases, and 7 bases stayed unmatched. CDR1 and CDR2 from the germline V gene are LNHDA and SQIVND (reference sequence). CDR3 sequence (DNA): TGTGCCAGTAGTATTAGGGGGCTCGAACACGAGCAGTACTTC. This sequence encodes CASSIRGLEHEQYF.

The chain recombines TRBV10-3 with TRBJ2-7; tentatively, D is TRBD1 (5 bases). This CDR3 is 13 amino acids long. Germline loops: CDR1 ENHRY, CDR2 SYGVKD. V lost 6 bases to trimming and J lost 2 bases, with 11 bases between them. The CDR3 DNA follows: TGTGCCATCAGAACAGGTGGGGCCTACGAGCAGTACTTC. Its protein is CAIRTGGAYEQYF.